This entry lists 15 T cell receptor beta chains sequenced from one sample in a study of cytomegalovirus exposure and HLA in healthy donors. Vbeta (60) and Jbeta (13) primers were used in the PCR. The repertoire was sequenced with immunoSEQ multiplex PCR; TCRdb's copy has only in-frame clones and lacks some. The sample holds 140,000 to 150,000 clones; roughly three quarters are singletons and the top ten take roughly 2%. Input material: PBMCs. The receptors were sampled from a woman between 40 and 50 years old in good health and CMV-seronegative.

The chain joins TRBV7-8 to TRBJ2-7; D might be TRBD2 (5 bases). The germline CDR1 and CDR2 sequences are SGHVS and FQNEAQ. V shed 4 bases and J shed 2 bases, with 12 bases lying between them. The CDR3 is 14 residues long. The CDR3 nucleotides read TGTGCCAGCAGCTCACCGGGATTTACCTACGAGCAGTACTTC. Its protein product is CASSSPGFTYEQYF. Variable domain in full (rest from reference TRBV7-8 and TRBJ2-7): GAGVSQSPRYKVAKRGQDVALRCDPISGHVSLFWYQQALGQGPEFLTYFQNEAQLDKSGLPSDRFFAERPEGSVSTLKIQRTQQEDSAVYLCASSSPGFTYEQYFGPGTRLTVT.

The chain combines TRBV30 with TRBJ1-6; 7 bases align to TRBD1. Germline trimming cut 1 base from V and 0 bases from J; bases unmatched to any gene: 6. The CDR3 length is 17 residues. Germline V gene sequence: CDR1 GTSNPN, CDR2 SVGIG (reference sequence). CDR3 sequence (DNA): TGTGCCTGGAGTGGACGGCAGGGGGACTCCTATAATTCACCCCTCCACTTT. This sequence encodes CAWSGRQGDSYNSPLHF.

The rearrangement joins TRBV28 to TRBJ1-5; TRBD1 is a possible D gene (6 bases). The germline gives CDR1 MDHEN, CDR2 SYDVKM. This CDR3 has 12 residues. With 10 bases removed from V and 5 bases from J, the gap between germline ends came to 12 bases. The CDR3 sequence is CAIEGQYQPQHF. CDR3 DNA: TGTGCCATCGAAGGACAGTATCAGCCCCAGCATTTT.

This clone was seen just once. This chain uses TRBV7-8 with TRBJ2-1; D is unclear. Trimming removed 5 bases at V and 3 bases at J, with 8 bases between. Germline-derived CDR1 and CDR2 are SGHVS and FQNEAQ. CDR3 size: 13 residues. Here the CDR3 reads CASSPDNYNEQFF. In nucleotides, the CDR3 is TGTGCCAGCAGCCCCGACAACTACAATGAGCAGTTCTTC.

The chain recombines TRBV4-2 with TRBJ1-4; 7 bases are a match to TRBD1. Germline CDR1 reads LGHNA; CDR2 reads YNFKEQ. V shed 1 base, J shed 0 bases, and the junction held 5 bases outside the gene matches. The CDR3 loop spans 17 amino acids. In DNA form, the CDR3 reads TGTGCCAGCAGCCAAGGTCCAGGGGGAGCAACTAATGAAAAACTGTTTTTT. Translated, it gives CASSQGPGGATNEKLFF.

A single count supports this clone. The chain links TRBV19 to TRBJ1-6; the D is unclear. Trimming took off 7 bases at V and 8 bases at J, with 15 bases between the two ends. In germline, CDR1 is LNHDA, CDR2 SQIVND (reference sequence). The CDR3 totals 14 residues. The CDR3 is CASMGRFADSPLHF. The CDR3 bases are TGTGCCAGTATGGGGAGGTTCGCGGATTCACCCCTCCACTTT.

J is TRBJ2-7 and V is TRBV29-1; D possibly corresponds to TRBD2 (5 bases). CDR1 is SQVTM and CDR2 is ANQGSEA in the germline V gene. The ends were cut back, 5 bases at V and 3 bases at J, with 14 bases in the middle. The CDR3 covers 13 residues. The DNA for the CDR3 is TGCAGCGTTCGGGTGGGAGCCAACTACGAGCAGTACTTC. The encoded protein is CSVRVGANYEQYF.

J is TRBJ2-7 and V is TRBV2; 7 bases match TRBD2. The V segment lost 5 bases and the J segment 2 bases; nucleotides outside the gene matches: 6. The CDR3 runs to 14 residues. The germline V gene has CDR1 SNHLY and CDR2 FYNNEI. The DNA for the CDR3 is TGTGCCAGCAGTAAGCCTAGCGGACCCTACGAGCAGTACTTC. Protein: CASSKPSGPYEQYF.

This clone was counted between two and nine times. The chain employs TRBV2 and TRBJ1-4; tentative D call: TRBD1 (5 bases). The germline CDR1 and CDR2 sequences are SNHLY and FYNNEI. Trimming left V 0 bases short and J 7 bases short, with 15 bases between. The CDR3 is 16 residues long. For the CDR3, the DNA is TGTGCCAGCAGTGAAGCACGGTTAGGGGTTGGTGAAAAACTGTTTTTT. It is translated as CASSEARLGVGEKLFF.

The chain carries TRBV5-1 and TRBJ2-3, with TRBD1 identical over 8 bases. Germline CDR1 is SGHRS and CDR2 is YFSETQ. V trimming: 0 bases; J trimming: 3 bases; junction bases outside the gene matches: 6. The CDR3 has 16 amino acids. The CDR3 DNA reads TGCGCCAGCAGCTTGGCCAGGGGGCCAGAAACAGATACGCAGTATTTT. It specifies CASSLARGPETDTQYF.

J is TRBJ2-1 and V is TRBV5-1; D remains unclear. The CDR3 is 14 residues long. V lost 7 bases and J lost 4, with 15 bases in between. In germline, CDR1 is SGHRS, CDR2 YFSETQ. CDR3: CASALLEQYNEQFF. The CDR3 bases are TGCGCCAGCGCCCTACTTGAGCAATACAATGAGCAGTTCTTC.

The CDR3 is CASSYRGSHTEAFF. The CDR3, as DNA: TGTGCCAGCAGTTACAGGGGGTCGCACACTGAAGCTTTCTTT. This chain joins TRBV6-5 and TRBJ1-1; weak D call: TRBD1 (6 bases). V was trimmed by 2 bases and J by 3 bases, leaving 10 bases between them. The CDR3 length is 14 residues. Germline loops: CDR1 MNHEY, CDR2 SVGAGI.

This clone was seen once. CDR3 bases: TGCAGCGTTGAGACAGGGGGCGAGGGCTACACCTTC. Translation: CSVETGGEGYTF. The chain couples TRBV29-1 to TRBJ1-2; 10 positions match TRBD1. Germline values: CDR1 SQVTM, CDR2 ANQGSEA. This CDR3 contains 12 residues. V dropped 3 bases and J dropped 8; count of bases not matched to a gene: 3.

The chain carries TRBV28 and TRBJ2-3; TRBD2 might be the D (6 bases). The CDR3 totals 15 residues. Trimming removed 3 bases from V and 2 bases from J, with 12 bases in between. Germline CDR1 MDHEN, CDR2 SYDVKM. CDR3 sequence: CASSFGGLNTDTQYF. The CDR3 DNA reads TGTGCCAGCAGTTTCGGCGGACTAAACACAGATACGCAGTATTTT.

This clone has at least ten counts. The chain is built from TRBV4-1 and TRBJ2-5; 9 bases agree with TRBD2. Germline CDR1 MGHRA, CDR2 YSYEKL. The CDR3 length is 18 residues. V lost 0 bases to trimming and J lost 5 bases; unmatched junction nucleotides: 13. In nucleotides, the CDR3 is TGCGCCAGCAGCCAAGATCCCTCGATAGCGGGAGTACCGGAGACCCAGTACTTC. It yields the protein CASSQDPSIAGVPETQYF.